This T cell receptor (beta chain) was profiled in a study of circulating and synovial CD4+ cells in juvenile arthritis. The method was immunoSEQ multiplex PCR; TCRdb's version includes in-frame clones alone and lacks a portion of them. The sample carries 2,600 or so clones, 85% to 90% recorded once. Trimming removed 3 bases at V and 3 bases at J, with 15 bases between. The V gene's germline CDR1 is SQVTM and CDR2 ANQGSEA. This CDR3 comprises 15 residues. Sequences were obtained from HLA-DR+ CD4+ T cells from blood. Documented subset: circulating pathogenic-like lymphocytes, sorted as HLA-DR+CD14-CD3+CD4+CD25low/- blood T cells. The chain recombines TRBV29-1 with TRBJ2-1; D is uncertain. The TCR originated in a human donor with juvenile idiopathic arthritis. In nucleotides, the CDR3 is TGCAGCGTTGACACCGAAGGCCTAGACTACAATGAGCAGTTCTTC. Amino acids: CSVDTEGLDYNEQFF.